These T cell receptor beta chains were read from a single sample in a study of CD8+CD57+ T cells in acquired aplastic anemia. TCRdb called the reads again in MiXCR, with one record for every CDR3 protein. The sample lists 200,000 or so distinct CDR3 sequences, 50% to 75% occurring once. Sequenced: sorted CD4+, CD8+, or CD8+CD57+ T cells (not recorded which) from PBMCs. The receptors were gathered from a human donor with severe aplastic anemia or a healthy control (not recorded which). CDR3s include the opening cysteine and the closing phenylalanine or tryptophan. Fields, in order: D gene, J gene, clone size, V gene, CDR3 DNA, CDR3 protein. D genes are given only for firm matches. Clone sizes are given selectively: once, few, many, or a class where the clone is expanded.

TRBD2	TRBJ2-7	.	TRBV7-2	TGTGCCAGCAGCCCAAGGGGGGTAGCGGGAGCCTACGAGCAGTACTTC	CASSPRGVAGAYEQYF
TRBD1	TRBJ2-2	.	TRBV28	TGTGCCAGCAGTTTCGGGACAGGGAGGGAGTACACCGGGGAGCTGTTTTTT	CASSFGTGREYTGELFF
TRBD2	TRBJ2-5	.	TRBV27	TGTGCCAGCAGTTTAGTCGGGGGGGCCCCCGACTTC	CASSLVGGAPDF
.	TRBJ2-7	.	TRBV11-2	TGTGCCAGCAGTGGGGGGGGCCCAATCTACGAGCAGTACTTC	CASSGGGPIYEQYF
.	TRBJ2-7	.	TRBV7-6	TGTGCCAGCAGCTTAGCTAACAGAGCCTACGAGCAGTACTTC	CASSLANRAYEQYF
.	TRBJ1-6	.	TRBV9	TGTGCCAGCAGCGAGCGGACTGGGTATAATTCACCCCTCCACTTT	CASSERTGYNSPLHF
.	TRBJ2-7	.	TRBV24-1	TGTGCCACCAGTGGCGATGTCAGGCGACGATACGAGCAGTACTTC	CATSGDVRRRYEQYF
.	TRBJ1-6	few	TRBV2	TGTGCCAGCAAGGAGGGAATGGATTCACCCCTCCACTTT	CASKEGMDSPLHF
.	TRBJ1-5	many	TRBV9	TGTGCCAGCAACGGGGGATTAGTAACGGAGCCCCAGCATTTT	CASNGGLVTEPQHF
.	TRBJ2-7	many	TRBV2	TGTGCCAGCAGGAGGGTCGAAACCCTCGAGCAGTACTTC	CASRRVETLEQYF
TRBD1	TRBJ1-2	.	TRBV19	TGTGCCAGTAGTATAGATCGGCCGCAGGGGGCGGAAGGCTACACCTTC	CASSIDRPQGAEGYTF
.	TRBJ1-1	.	TRBV20-1	TGCAGTGCTAGTCGTCAGGGACTGAACACTGAAGCTTTCTTT	CSASRQGLNTEAFF
.	TRBJ2-7	.	TRBV7-9	TGTGCCAGCAGCTTCAGGGCGGGGGCGGACTACGAGCAGTACTTC	CASSFRAGADYEQYF
.	TRBJ2-7	.	TRBV20-1	TGCAGTGCTAGGCAGGGTTTCTACGAGCAGTACTTC	CSARQGFYEQYF
TRBD2	TRBJ2-7	.	TRBV12-3/TRBV12-4	TGTGCTAGCAGCCTAGGACTAGCGGTAGCATACGAGCAGTACTTC	CASSLGLAVAYEQYF
TRBD1	TRBJ2-7	few	TRBV7-9	TGTGCCAGCAGCCGACAGGGGGAAGACTACGAGCAGTACTTC	CASSRQGEDYEQYF
TRBD1	TRBJ2-3	.	TRBV7-2	TGTGCCAGCAGCCAAGATCCATGGACAGGGGGCGGTAGATCGAGCACAGATACGCAGTATTTT	CASSQDPWTGGGRSSTDTQYF
.	TRBJ1-4	.	TRBV7-9	TGTGCCAGCAGCCGACACATGCCGAATGAAAAACTGTTTTTT	CASSRHMPNEKLFF
TRBD2	TRBJ2-7	.	TRBV7-2	TGTGCCAGCAGCTTAGGGGCAGCGGGGGGGCAGGGCGAGCAGTACTTC	CASSLGAAGGQGEQYF
.	TRBJ1-2	.	TRBV19	TGTGCCAGTAGTAAGAGAGGATCTCATTTCTATGGCTACACCTTC	CASSKRGSHFYGYTF
TRBD1	TRBJ2-7	many	TRBV7-9	TGTGCCAGCAGCCCGGACAGGGCTCACTACGAGCAGTACTTC	CASSPDRAHYEQYF
.	TRBJ2-2	many	TRBV12-3/TRBV12-4	TGTGCCAGCAGTTTTAAACTTCTGGGGGTAAACACCGGGGAGCTGTTTTTT	CASSFKLLGVNTGELFF
.	TRBJ2-1	.	TRBV15	TGTGCCACCAGCAGAGATTACTACAATGAGCAGTTCTTC	CATSRDYYNEQFF
.	TRBJ2-5	.	TRBV2	TGTGCCAGCAGTGAATCAGACAGACACACGGAGACCCAGTACTTC	CASSESDRHTETQYF
.	TRBJ1-6	.	TRBV7-9	TGTGCCAGCTCAAGGGACCCCTCACCCCTCCACTTT	CASSRDPSPLHF
.	TRBJ2-6	.	TRBV7-8	TGTGCCAGCAGCTTAGCAGGGGAAGGGACTGGGGCCAACGTCCTGACTTTC	CASSLAGEGTGANVLTF
TRBD1	TRBJ1-1	.	TRBV6-6	TGTGCCAGCAGCCACGGAACAGGGGAACGTGACACTGAAGCTTTCTTT	CASSHGTGERDTEAFF
.	TRBJ2-7	few	TRBV7-9	TGTGCCAGCAGCTTCGACTACGAGCAGTACTTC	CASSFDYEQYF
.	TRBJ1-5	.	TRBV2	TGTGCCAGCAACGGAGGGAATCAGTTGCCCCAGCATTTT	CASNGGNQLPQHF
TRBD1	TRBJ1-4	.	TRBV20-1	TGCAGTGCTATCGGTAGGGGACAGGGGGTTACCTCTGAAAAACTGTTTTTT	CSAIGRGQGVTSEKLFF
.	TRBJ1-1	.	TRBV10-3	TGTGCCAGTAGGGCGTGGGAGAGGTCGGAAGCTTTCTTT	CASRAWERSEAFF
TRBD2	TRBJ2-7	.	TRBV6-2/TRBV6-3	TGTGCCAGCAGTTACCGGGGGGGGAACTACGAGCAGTACTTC	CASSYRGGNYEQYF
.	TRBJ2-3	.	TRBV20-1	TGCAGTGCTAGGACTGGTACTAGCACAGATACGCAGTATTTT	CSARTGTSTDTQYF
TRBD1	TRBJ1-1	few	TRBV15	TGTGCCACCAGCAGAGACAGGGGGATGAACACTGAAGCTTTCTTT	CATSRDRGMNTEAFF
TRBD1	TRBJ1-3	.	TRBV2	TGTGCCAGTGGACAGGGGCTCTCTGGAAACACCATATATTTT	CASGQGLSGNTIYF
TRBD2	TRBJ2-7	.	TRBV20-1	TGCAGTGCTAGAGGGGGGACTAGCGGGGACCCGTGGCACGAGCAGTACTTC	CSARGGTSGDPWHEQYF